A single sample is the source of the 25 T cell receptor beta chains below, sequenced in a study of T cells in narcolepsy. Produced via immunoSEQ multiplex PCR; TCRdb's table is partial and in-frame only. Of approximately 35,000 clones detected, 75% to 90% appear once; the ten largest clones hold approximately 1.1%. The sample comprised memory (CD45RA-) CD4+ T cells from blood. The receptors shown here come from a human donor in good health.

The chain employs TRBV19 and TRBJ2-5, with D possibly matching TRBD1 (5 bases). This CDR3 contains 14 residues. CDR1 and CDR2 from the germline V gene are LNHDA and SQIVND (reference sequence). Trimming took 2 bases from V and 7 from J, leaving 14 bases between them. In DNA form, the CDR3 reads TGTGCCAGTAGTATAAGTCAGCAGGGTGGGACCCAGTACTTC. Its protein product is CASSISQQGGTQYF.

The CDR3: CASSASGTRYEQYF. CDR3 sequence (DNA): TGTGCCAGCAGCGCTTCCGGGACCCGATACGAGCAGTACTTC. This rearrangement joins TRBV5-4 to TRBJ2-7; the D gene could be TRBD1 or TRBD2 (5 bases each). V was trimmed by 4 bases and J by 4 bases, leaving 15 bases between them. This CDR3 has 14 amino acids. The germline gives CDR1 SGHNT, CDR2 YYREEE (reference sequence).

This sequence joins TRBV5-1 and TRBJ1-1; TRBD1 aligns across 7 bases. Germline CDR1 reads SGHRS; CDR2 reads YFSETQ. The CDR3 consists of 12 residues. V lost 4 bases, J lost 8 bases, and 5 bases stayed unmatched. The CDR3 loop is CASSLGQMEAFF. The CDR3 DNA is TGCGCCAGCAGCCTGGGACAGATGGAAGCTTTCTTT.

This clone has just one count. This rearrangement joins TRBV7-2 to TRBJ2-5; weak D call: TRBD2 (6 bases). The V end lost 5 bases, the J end lost 5 bases, and 15 bases lay between the germline ends. The CDR3 is 14 residues long. The germline gives CDR1 SGHTA, CDR2 FQGNSA. The CDR3 loop is CASSRGMRAETQYF. CDR3 nucleotide sequence: TGTGCCAGCAGCCGGGGGATGAGGGCTGAGACCCAGTACTTC.

This chain links TRBV18 with TRBJ2-1; maybe TRBD1 (6 bases). Germline CDR1 and CDR2: KGHSH and LQKENI. With 1 base removed from V and 2 bases from J, the gap between germline ends came to 6 bases. The CDR3 is made up of 14 amino acids. The CDR3 region has the DNA TGTGCCAGCTCACCACAGGGGGCCTACAATGAGCAGTTCTTC. It encodes CASSPQGAYNEQFF.

This clone has just a few counts. Here the CDR3 reads CASSLGTSGPDLAQYF. CDR3 sequence (DNA): TGCGCCAGCAGCTTGGGGACTAGCGGCCCCGACCTGGCCCAGTACTTC. V gene TRBV5-1 combines with J gene TRBJ2-5; 10 bases align to TRBD2. The V gene's germline CDR1 is SGHRS and CDR2 YFSETQ. The junction had 11 bases not matched to a gene; V was cut back by 0 bases and J by 9 bases. The CDR3 covers 16 residues.

This chain uses TRBV10-1 with TRBJ2-2, with 11 bases identical to TRBD2. The CDR3 runs to 17 residues. J gave up 3 bases and V 9 bases, and 12 bases lay outside the gene matches. Germline assignment: CDR1 WNHNN and CDR2 SYGVQD (reference sequence). In DNA, the CDR3 is TGCGCCAGAATTACCCTGACTAGCGGGAAATACACCGGGGAGCTGTTTTTT. Its translation is CARITLTSGKYTGELFF.

The chain links TRBV5-1 to TRBJ1-5; D remains unclear. V was clipped by 5 bases and J by 0 bases, with 9 bases between them. CDR1 and CDR2 from the germline V gene are SGHRS and YFSETQ. The CDR3 extends over 14 amino acids. CDR3 in amino acids: CASRDGLSNQPQHF. CDR3 coding DNA: TGCGCCAGCAGGGACGGTCTTAGCAATCAGCCCCAGCATTTT.

The V and J genes are TRBV7-2 and TRBJ1-4, with D maybe TRBD1 (5 bases). The CDR3 loop spans 15 amino acids. V lost 0 bases and J 4 bases, leaving 9 bases between the germline ends. In germline, CDR1 is SGHTA, CDR2 FQGNSA. The CDR3 DNA reads as TGTGCCAGCAGCTTAGCGGGGGGACTTAATGAAAAACTGTTTTTT. Translated: CASSLAGGLNEKLFF.

The chain employs TRBV19 and TRBJ2-3; 9 bases fit TRBD2. The CDR3 contains 13 residues. CDR1 and CDR2 (germline): LNHDA, SQIVND (reference sequence). V lost 6 bases to trimming and J lost 6 bases; unmatched junction nucleotides: 4. CDR3 in amino acids: CASRAGGADTQYF. The CDR3 region has the DNA TGTGCCAGTAGAGCGGGAGGTGCGGATACGCAGTATTTT.

V usage is TRBV7-9 and J usage is TRBJ1-5; no firm D call. The ends were cut back, 5 bases at V and 1 base at J, with 12 bases in the middle. Germline V gives CDR1 SEHNR, CDR2 FQNEAQ (reference sequence). The CDR3 consists of 15 residues. The CDR3 is CASSPEGASNQPQHF. CDR3 DNA: TGTGCCAGCAGCCCCGAGGGTGCGAGCAATCAGCCCCAGCATTTT.

This chain uses TRBV27 with TRBJ2-1; possibly TRBD1 for D (5 bases). The V end was cut by 4 bases, the J end by 0 bases, with 13 bases between. This CDR3 region has 16 residues. The germline V gene encodes CDR1 MNHEY and CDR2 SMNVEV (reference sequence). Here the CDR3 DNA reads TGTGCCAGCAGTTCGAGACAGCGAAGCTCCTACAATGAGCAGTTCTTC. Its translation: CASSSRQRSSYNEQFF.

V gene TRBV11-2 combines with J gene TRBJ2-7; D is possibly TRBD2 (5 bases). Germline-derived CDR1 and CDR2 are SGHAT and FQNNGV. The CDR3 extends over 17 amino acids. The ends were cut back, 1 base at V and 4 bases at J, with 20 bases in the middle. DNA for the CDR3: TGTGCCAGCAGCTTAGTTCGCCCAGCGGCCGTCGCGTACGAGCAGTACTTC. Translated: CASSLVRPAAVAYEQYF.

In its sample, this clone was seen a few times. The genes are TRBV6-5 and TRBJ1-1; D gene uncertain. V was pared by 5 bases and J by 7 bases, with 11 bases between. There are 12 residues in the CDR3. The V gene's germline CDR1 is MNHEY and CDR2 SVGAGI. The CDR3 sequence: CASSTPGGEAFF. The CDR3 region has the DNA TGTGCCAGCAGTACCCCGGGAGGTGAAGCTTTCTTT.

This clone was counted once. The chain uses TRBV14 and TRBJ2-3, with 12 bases matching TRBD2. CDR3 length: 18 amino acids. The V segment lost 0 bases and the J segment 2 bases; nucleotides outside the gene matches: 6. The V gene's germline CDR1 is SGHDN and CDR2 FVKESK. This CDR3 reads CASSQDQGLAGITDTQYF. In DNA, the CDR3 is TGTGCCAGCAGCCAAGATCAGGGACTAGCGGGCATCACAGATACGCAGTATTTT.

This clone was recorded a few times. The V call is TRBV6-1, the J call TRBJ2-7; 7 bases agree with TRBD2. Trimming at V came to 5 bases and at J to 2 bases, leaving 3 bases not matched to a gene. The germline gives CDR1 MNHNS, CDR2 SASEGT. This CDR3 comprises 13 residues. CDR3 coding DNA: TGTGCCAGCAGTCTAGCGGTAACCTACGAGCAGTACTTC. Translated, it gives CASSLAVTYEQYF.

The rearrangement links TRBV9 to TRBJ2-4; D is undetermined. The V gene's germline CDR1 is SGDLS and CDR2 YYNGEE. The V and J ends lost 1 base and 1 base respectively, with 9 bases between them. This CDR3 is built from 15 residues. The CDR3 is CASSVSLGAKNIQYF. The CDR3 DNA sequence: TGTGCCAGCAGCGTAAGTCTGGGGGCCAAAAACATTCAGTACTTC.

The CDR3 DNA follows: TGTGCCAGCAGCTTAGAACTAGGAGGAACCTACGAGCAGTACTTC. This encodes CASSLELGGTYEQYF. The gene calls are TRBV7-8 and TRBJ2-7, with D possibly matching TRBD2 (5 bases). The CDR3 has 15 amino acids. The ends were cut back, 1 base at V and 2 bases at J, with 12 bases in the middle. The germline V gene encodes CDR1 SGHVS and CDR2 FQNEAQ. Looking up the rest from reference TRBV7-8 and TRBJ2-7 gives the full variable domain: GAGVSQSPRYKVAKRGQDVALRCDPISGHVSLFWYQQALGQGPEFLTYFQNEAQLDKSGLPSDRFFAERPEGSVSTLKIQRTQQEDSAVYLCASSLELGGTYEQYFGPGTRLTVT.

Here the CDR3 reads CASRQGAYNEQFF. In DNA form, the CDR3 reads TGTGCCAGCAGACAGGGGGCCTACAATGAGCAGTTCTTC. This chain links TRBV7-2 with TRBJ2-1; the match to TRBD1 covers 8 bases. The V gene end was trimmed by 6 bases and the J gene end by 2 bases; junction bases not matched to a gene: 0. The CDR3 covers 13 residues. Germline V gene sequence: CDR1 SGHTA, CDR2 FQGNSA.

The CDR3 DNA is TGTGCCACAAGGACAGGGGGCGGGACACCCCTCCACTTT. Amino acid sequence: CATRTGGGTPLHF. The chain is built from TRBV2 and TRBJ1-6; 11 positions agree with TRBD1. Per the germline V gene, CDR1 is SNHLY and CDR2 is FYNNEI. The CDR3 consists of 13 residues. V was clipped by 10 bases and J by 11 bases; unmatched bases: 7.

V is TRBV7-1 and J is TRBJ1-6, with D tentatively TRBD1 (6 bases). TRBV7-1 is an open reading frame whose function is uncertain. V lost 4 bases and J 9 bases, leaving 10 bases between the germline ends. The CDR3 runs 13 residues. The CDR3 bases are TGTGCCAGCAGCTTAACAGGGACTTCACCCCTCCACTTT. Amino acids: CASSLTGTSPLHF.

V usage is TRBV5-8 and J usage is TRBJ2-3; possible D gene TRBD2, 6 bases. Germline CDR1 SGHTS, CDR2 YDEGEE. Trimming took off 4 bases at V and 4 bases at J, with 19 bases between the two ends. The CDR3 covers 16 residues. CDR3 coding DNA: TGTGCCAGCAGCCCCGGACTATCCGAATCTTCAGATACGCAGTATTTT. It encodes CASSPGLSESSDTQYF.

V and J are TRBV7-3 and TRBJ2-3; D uncertain. Trimming took 2 bases from V and 1 from J, leaving 4 bases between them. Germline CDR1 reads SGHTA; CDR2 reads FQGTGA. This CDR3 contains 13 residues. The CDR3 region is CASSLSRTDTQYF. The CDR3 region has the DNA TGTGCCAGCAGCTTATCCCGCACAGATACGCAGTATTTT.

This rearrangement joins TRBV7-2 to TRBJ2-2; D remains ambiguous. The CDR3 is made up of 15 amino acids. V lost 1 base and J lost 4, with 10 bases in between. Germline V gene lookup returns CDR1 SGHTA and CDR2 FQGNSA. The CDR3 DNA reads TGTGCCAGCAGCTTAGGAAGCCAAGCCACCGGGGAGCTGTTTTTT. Its protein product is CASSLGSQATGELFF.

V and J are TRBV6-5 and TRBJ1-2; no clear D gene. From germline, CDR1 is MNHEY and CDR2 SVGAGI. V lost 7 bases to trimming and J lost 4 bases, with 16 bases between them. The CDR3 totals 14 residues. CDR3 sequence: CASNLRVGSYGYTF. The DNA for the CDR3 is TGTGCCAGCAATCTGAGGGTAGGGAGCTATGGCTACACCTTC.